This T cell receptor beta chain was recorded in a study of OX40 agonist ivuxolimab in advanced cancers. Clones were read by immunoSEQ multiplex PCR, and TCRdb kept only the in-frame ones, dropping some. The table records nearly 50,000 clones, roughly 90% of them present only once. V lost 4 bases and J lost 2; bases outside the gene matches: 6. CDR1 is SGDLS and CDR2 is YYNGEE in the germline V gene. The CDR3 covers 15 residues. This chain connects TRBV9 to TRBJ2-7; 10 bases line up with TRBD1. Sequencing was performed on CD4+ or CD8+ T cells sorted from blood, taken in a trial of the OX40 agonist ivuxolimab. This receptor was obtained from an adult with an advanced solid tumor such as melanoma, head and neck, liver or kidney cancer. CDR3 sequence reads: CASSPWTGGPYEQYF. Written as DNA, the CDR3 is TGTGCCAGCAGCCCGTGGACAGGGGGGCCCTACGAGCAGTACTTC.